This T cell receptor beta chain came from a study of T cells in Graves' hyperthyroidism and ophthalmopathy (dated by TCRdb to the late 2010s). Looking at the study overall: Peripheral blood samples were taken at initial diagnosis, before any treatment was given. The paper describes TCR Vbeta CDR3 sequencing of 135 peripheral blood samples, made up of around 41 ophthalmopathy patients, roughly 75 hyperthyroidism patients and 17 progressor patients. To identify distinguishing TCR V-J signatures, a discovery cohort of roughly 100 patients was used, comprising some 43 with Graves' ophthalmopathy and roughly 60 with stable Graves' hyperthyroidism. Whether ophthalmopathy could be predicted prospectively was tested in an independent validation cohort made up of approximately 19 hyperthyroidism patients plus 17 patients who later progressed to ophthalmopathy. The 100 or so discovery patients were randomly split 7:3 into training and test sets. Once sampling was done, hyperthyroidism patients were given methimazole at a starting dose of 30 mg daily, whereas ophthalmopathy patients were given high-dose intravenous methylprednisolone. Thyroid tissue and blood T-cell repertoires from several Graves' hyperthyroidism patients were also compared in the study.

The junction shows trimming of 6 bases on V and 5 bases on J, plus 16 bases between the germline ends. The CDR3 starts with the cysteine, ends with the phenylalanine, and has 14 residues. Here the CDR3 DNA is all that survives: 42 bases in frame from base 1. Stable Graves' hyperthyroidism was defined as the absence of progression to ophthalmopathy over 18 months of follow-up. Hyperthyroidism patients were newly diagnosed, with disease duration under 2 months, and aged 18 to 65 years. Any patient with an uncontrolled infection, another autoimmune disease, pregnancy or lactation was excluded. Diagnoses relied on clinical symptoms, serum thyroxine and TRAb, thyroid ultrasound and orbital computed tomography. Ficoll-Paque density gradient centrifugation was used to isolate PBMCs from around 9.1 ml of fresh peripheral blood. Total RNA was extracted with Trizol reagent, and quality was checked on an Agilent 2100 Bioanalyzer.

Ten or more counts support this clonotype. No cognate antigen has been identified for it. One base away there is no much larger clone; base qualities are not given. The TCR beta CDR3 regions were amplified from RNA transcripts. The first round of RT-PCR for the TCR CDR3 was performed with the HTBI primer set and the Qiagen OneStep RT-PCR kit. A second multiplex PCR round built the libraries, followed by size selection and purification. Libraries were sequenced paired-end with 100 bp reads on an Illumina HiSeq2000. As for the authors' bioinformatics: SOAPnuke was used to process the raw data, removing reads that contained adapters or uncalled bases, had a mean Phred below 15, or lacked an exact match to the constant primer or identifier. COPE v1.2.5 was used to merge the high-quality paired reads, and each unique nucleotide sequence was defined as a clonotype. MiTCR v1.1 was used to align the clonotypes against IMGT TRBV, TRBD and TRBJ reference segments. The analysis was restricted to V-J combinations with a frequency above 0.0001, which together covered about 99% of the repertoires. The TCS score was defined as the ratio of F50 (clonal expansion) to E x V (chaos), calculated using BLOSUM62-based TCRdist between CDR3 peptides within each V-J. Welch's t-statistics and random forest reduced fewer than 550 V-J features to around 14, which were used in a naive Bayes classifier (R e1071). In TCRdb, the public reads were trimmed at Q25 with fastp and aligned with MiXCR, with productive beta chains retained. All rows with the same CDR3 protein become a single entry with the most common DNA and genes. These V and J calls derive from TCRdb rather than the authors' analysis. Counted in this sample were 350,000 or so distinct CDR3 sequences; 15% to 20% of them appeared once. Jointly, the top ten make up about 49% of the sample.

Overall study outcomes, separate from this receptor: Most expanded thyroid clonotypes (frequency above 0.001) were also detected in blood, suggesting blood repertoires may reflect thyroid immune responses. In validation, the model predicted progression to ophthalmopathy with 55% to 71% sensitivity and less than 75% specificity, a median of 6.5 months before onset. A model built on a 13 V-J signature distinguished ophthalmopathy from stable hyperthyroidism, reaching about 88% sensitivity and under 84% specificity in cross-validation and 80%/75% in testing. Sample size was not statistically predetermined, and investigators were not blinded to group allocation.

The sequence joins TRBV12-3 or TRBV12-4 to TRBJ2-5; TRBD2 could be the D gene, as 6 bases match. The receptor's source is a woman in her fifties or sixties with Graves' hyperthyroidism. Sequencing used blood. This receptor has the CDR3 CASSSTRSRETQYF. In nucleotide form, the sequence is TGTGCCAGCAGCTCGACTAGATCAAGGGAGACCCAGTACTTC.